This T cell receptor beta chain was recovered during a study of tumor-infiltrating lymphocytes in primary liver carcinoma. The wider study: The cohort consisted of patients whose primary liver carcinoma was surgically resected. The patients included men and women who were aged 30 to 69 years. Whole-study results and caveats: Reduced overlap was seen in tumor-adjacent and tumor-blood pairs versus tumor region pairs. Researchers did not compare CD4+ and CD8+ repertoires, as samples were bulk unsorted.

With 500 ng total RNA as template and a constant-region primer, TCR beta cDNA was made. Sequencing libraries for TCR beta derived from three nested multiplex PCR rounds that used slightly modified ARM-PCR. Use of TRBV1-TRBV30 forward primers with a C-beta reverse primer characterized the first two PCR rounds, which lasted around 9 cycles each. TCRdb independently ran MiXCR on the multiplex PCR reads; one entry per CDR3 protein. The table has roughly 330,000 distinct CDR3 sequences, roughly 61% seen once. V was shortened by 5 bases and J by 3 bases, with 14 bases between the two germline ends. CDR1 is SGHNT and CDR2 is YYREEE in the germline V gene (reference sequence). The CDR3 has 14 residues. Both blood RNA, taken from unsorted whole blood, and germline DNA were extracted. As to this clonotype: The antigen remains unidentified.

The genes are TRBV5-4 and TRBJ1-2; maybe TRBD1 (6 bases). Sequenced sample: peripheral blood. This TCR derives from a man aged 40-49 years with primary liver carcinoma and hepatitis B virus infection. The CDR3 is CASSTKGGDYGYTF. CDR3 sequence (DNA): TGTGCCAGCAGTACCAAGGGGGGGGACTATGGCTACACCTTC.